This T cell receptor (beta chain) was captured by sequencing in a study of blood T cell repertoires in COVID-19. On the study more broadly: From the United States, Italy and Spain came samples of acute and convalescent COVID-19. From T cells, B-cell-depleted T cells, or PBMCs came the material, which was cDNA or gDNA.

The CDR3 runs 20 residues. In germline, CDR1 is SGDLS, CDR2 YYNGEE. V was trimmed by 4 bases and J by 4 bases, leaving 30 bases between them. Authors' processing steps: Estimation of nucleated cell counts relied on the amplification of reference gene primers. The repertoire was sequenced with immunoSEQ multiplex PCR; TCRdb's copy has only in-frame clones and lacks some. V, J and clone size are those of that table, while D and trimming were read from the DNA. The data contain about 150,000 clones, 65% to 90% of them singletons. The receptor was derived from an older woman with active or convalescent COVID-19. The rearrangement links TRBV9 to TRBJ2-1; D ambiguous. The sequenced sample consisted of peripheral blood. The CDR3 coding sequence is TGTGCCAGCAGCCCAACTGCCCGACGGAAAATAGAGGCGCGGTACAATGAGCAGTTCTTC. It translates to CASSPTARRKIEARYNEQFF.